These T cell receptor beta chains were read from a single sample in a study of neurological immune-mediated disorders. TCRdb reprocessed the 5' RACE reads with MiXCR, giving one entry per CDR3 protein. The sample lists around 83,000 distinct CDR3 sequences, 11% to 15% occurring once. Sequenced material: PBMCs. These receptor sequences come from a woman aged 45-60 years in good health. CDR3s include the opening cysteine and the closing phenylalanine or tryptophan. A D gene is named only where the DNA matches it firmly. The size field is filled for only some rows; it gives once, few, many or a size class.

D | J | size | V | DNA | CDR3
NA | TRBJ2-2 | NA | TRBV5-1 | TGCGCCAGCAGCGCGGGGACACCGAACACCGGGGAGCTGTTTTTT | CASSAGTPNTGELFF
NA | TRBJ2-7 | few | TRBV20-1 | TGCAGTGCTAGAGATCCGACTAGATCAACCTACGAGCAGTACTTC | CSARDPTRSTYEQYF
NA | TRBJ2-5 | many | TRBV20-1 | TGCAGCGAGGGGACTCAAGAGACCCAGTACTTC | CSEGTQETQYF
NA | TRBJ1-1 | many | TRBV6-2/TRBV6-3 | TGTGCCAGCAGTTTGCGGGTGAACACTGAAGCTTTCTTT | CASSLRVNTEAFF
NA | TRBJ2-3 | NA | TRBV7-6 | TGTGCCAGCAGCTTAGGAGGGCACCCAGATACGCAGTATTTT | CASSLGGHPDTQYF
NA | TRBJ1-4 | many | TRBV7-8 | TGTGCCAGCAGCCAATACCGGGGGGATGAAAAACTGTTTTTT | CASSQYRGDEKLFF
NA | TRBJ2-2 | many | TRBV28 | TGTGCCACCAGACCCGCCGGGGAGCTGTTTTTT | CATRPAGELFF
NA | TRBJ1-3 | many | TRBV5-1 | TGCGCCAGCAGCTTAGGGGATACTGGAAACACCATATATTTT | CASSLGDTGNTIYF
NA | TRBJ1-1 | many | TRBV4-2 | TGTGCCAGCAGCCAAGATTTTACCTACACTGAAGCTTTCTTT | CASSQDFTYTEAFF
NA | TRBJ2-7 | few | TRBV3-1 | TGTGCCAGCAGCCAAGCCAGGGGCGCTACCTACGAGCAGTACTTC | CASSQARGATYEQYF
TRBD1 | TRBJ1-3 | many | TRBV7-2 | TGTGCCAGCAGCCATAGGGAGGGACAGGGGTTTGGAAACACCATATATTTT | CASSHREGQGFGNTIYF
NA | TRBJ1-1 | many | TRBV5-1 | TGCGCCAGCAGCTTGGATAAAGTCATGAACACTGAAGCTTTCTTT | CASSLDKVMNTEAFF
NA | TRBJ1-1 | many | TRBV10-2 | TGCGCCAGCAGGATGACAGATGTCAACAGGCCAGCTTTCTTT | CASRMTDVNRPAFF
NA | TRBJ2-2 | many | TRBV25-1 | TGTGCCAGCAGTGAAACCACAGAGCCCGGGGAGCTGTTTTTT | CASSETTEPGELFF
NA | TRBJ1-2 | many | TRBV5-1 | TGCGCCAGCAGCTTGGCACAGTCTAACTATGGCTACACCTTC | CASSLAQSNYGYTF
TRBD1 | TRBJ1-1 | many | TRBV28 | TGTGCCAGCAGTCCCGGACAGGGCTACACTGAAGCTTTCTTT | CASSPGQGYTEAFF
TRBD2 | TRBJ2-1 | NA | TRBV20-1 | TGCAGTGCTCCTGCGGGACTAGCGGGGGGGGGTACCTACAATGAGCAGTTCTTC | CSAPAGLAGGGTYNEQFF
TRBD2 | TRBJ2-3 | NA | TRBV20-1 | TGCAGTGCTAGAGGGGGGACTAGCGGGAGCACAGATACGCAGTATTTT | CSARGGTSGSTDTQYF
TRBD1 | TRBJ2-7 | many | TRBV7-9 | TGTGCCAGCAGCCAAGTGTGGACAGGGGGCTACGAGCAGTACTTC | CASSQVWTGGYEQYF
NA | TRBJ1-1 | many | TRBV20-1 | TGCAGTGCTAGAGAAATTAGTAGGACTGAAGCTTTCTTT | CSAREISRTEAFF
NA | TRBJ1-2 | many | TRBV20-1 | TGCAGTGCTATCGACAGACAAAACTACTATGGCTACACCTTC | CSAIDRQNYYGYTF
TRBD2 | TRBJ2-3 | many | TRBV5-1 | TGCGCCAGCAGCTTGCCCGGGACTAGCGGGAGTACAGATACGCAGTATTTT | CASSLPGTSGSTDTQYF
NA | TRBJ1-5 | few | TRBV21-1 | TGTGCCAGCACACTGGGACACAAGAATAGCAATCAGCCCCAGCATTTT | CASTLGHKNSNQPQHF
TRBD2 | TRBJ2-5 | many | TRBV29-1 | TGCAGCGTTGATCTGCTAGCGGGAGTGGCTGAGACCCAGTACTTC | CSVDLLAGVAETQYF
NA | TRBJ1-3 | many | TRBV11-3 | TGTGCCAGCAGCTCAAGACCCGGGACATACTCTGGAAACACCATATATTTT | CASSSRPGTYSGNTIYF
NA | TRBJ1-1 | many | TRBV5-1 | TGCGCCAGCAGCTTCACGGCGGGTGACACTGAAGCTTTCTTT | CASSFTAGDTEAFF
TRBD1 | TRBJ1-6 | many | TRBV5-5 | TGTGCCAGCAGCCAGGGACAGTCACCCCTCCACTTT | CASSQGQSPLHF
NA | TRBJ1-1 | many | TRBV9 | TGTGCCAGCAGCGCGGGACTTGGTAACACTGAAGCTTTCTTT | CASSAGLGNTEAFF
NA | TRBJ2-5 | many | TRBV20-1 | TGCAGTGCTAGAGATTCCGGGCGCCTGAATCAAGAGACCCAGTACTTC | CSARDSGRLNQETQYF
NA | TRBJ2-7 | many | TRBV7-2 | TGTGCCAGCAGCTACTACGAGCAGTACTTC | CASSYYEQYF
NA | TRBJ1-6 | many | TRBV28 | TGTGCCAGCAGTTTGGCAGACCGGACCCCTTCACCCCTCCACTTT | CASSLADRTPSPLHF
NA | TRBJ1-2 | many | TRBV7-2 | TGTGCCAGCAGCTTAGAGATGCCCGGACTCTCCTTGGAGAAGGGCTACACCTTC | CASSLEMPGLSLEKGYTF
NA | TRBJ2-4 | many | TRBV6-5 | TGTGCCAGCAGCCACGATGAAAACAAAAACATTCAGTACTTC | CASSHDENKNIQYF
NA | TRBJ1-5 | few | TRBV29-1 | TGCAGCGTTCGTTACGGCAATAGCAATCAGCCCCAGCATTTT | CSVRYGNSNQPQHF
NA | TRBJ2-2 | many | TRBV20-1 | TGCAGTGGGACCGGGACTGCGAACACCGGGGAGCTGTTTTTT | CSGTGTANTGELFF
NA | TRBJ2-1 | NA | TRBV6-5 | TGTGCCAGCAGTCCCGTCGGGGGCTCTCGATTGTATGAGCAGTTCTTC | CASSPVGGSRLYEQFF
NA | TRBJ1-5 | many | TRBV10-3 | TGTGCCATCAGTGTTGCCGGGGATCAGCCCCAGCATTTT | CAISVAGDQPQHF
NA | TRBJ2-6 | many | TRBV5-1 | TGCGCCAGCAGCGGAGCCATTGGCGGGGCCAACGTCCTGACTTTC | CASSGAIGGANVLTF
NA | TRBJ2-1 | many | TRBV5-5 | TGTGCCAGCAGCTTGTACAACTACAATGAGCAGTTCTTC | CASSLYNYNEQFF
TRBD1 | TRBJ2-2 | few | TRBV20-1 | TGCAGTGCGACTCCGGGACAGGCCTTCTTCGTGAACACCGGGGAGCTGTTTTTT | CSATPGQAFFVNTGELFF
TRBD1 | TRBJ2-7 | many | TRBV12-3/TRBV12-4 | TGTGCCAGCAGTTTCCGGACAGGGCGCTACGAGCAGTACTTC | CASSFRTGRYEQYF
TRBD1 | TRBJ2-2 | many | TRBV5-1 | TGCGCCAGCAGATACCCCGGGACAGGGAACACCGGGGAGCTGTTTTTT | CASRYPGTGNTGELFF
NA | TRBJ2-3 | NA | TRBV11-3 | TGTGCCAGCAGCCCGGGACTTTCTCAAGATACGCAGTATTTT | CASSPGLSQDTQYF
NA | TRBJ2-3 | many | TRBV24-1 | TGTGCCACCAGTGACTGGCTGTCCCCGGATACGCAGTATTTT | CATSDWLSPDTQYF
NA | TRBJ2-1 | many | TRBV15 | TGTGCCACCAGCTCCTACCGGGGCTCGTACAATGAGCAGTTCTTC | CATSSYRGSYNEQFF
TRBD2 | TRBJ2-1 | many | TRBV27 | TGTGCCATTGGGCGGGGGTGGAATGAGCAGTTCTTC | CAIGRGWNEQFF